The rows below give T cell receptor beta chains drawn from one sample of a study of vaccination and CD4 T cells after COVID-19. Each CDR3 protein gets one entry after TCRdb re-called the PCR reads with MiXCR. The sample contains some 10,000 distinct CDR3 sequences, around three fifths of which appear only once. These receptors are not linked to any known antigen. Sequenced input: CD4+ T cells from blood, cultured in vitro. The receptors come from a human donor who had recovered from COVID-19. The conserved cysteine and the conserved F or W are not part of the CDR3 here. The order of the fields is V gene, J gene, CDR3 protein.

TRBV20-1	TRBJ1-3	SAATPGTGGNTIY
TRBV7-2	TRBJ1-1	ASSLHLNTEAF
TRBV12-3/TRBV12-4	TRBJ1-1	ASSLWQGRGTEAF
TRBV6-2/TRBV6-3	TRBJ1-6	ASSQIHIQGRNSPLH
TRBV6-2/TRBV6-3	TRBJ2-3	ASSYPDRIMSDTQY
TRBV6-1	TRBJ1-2	ASSRAGTGAYGYT
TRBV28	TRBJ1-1	ASSLSSTEAF
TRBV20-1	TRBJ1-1	SAYGRQGRKQAF
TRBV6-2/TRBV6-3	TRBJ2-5	ASSFDRYETQY
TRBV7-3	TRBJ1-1	ASSLNPSTEAF
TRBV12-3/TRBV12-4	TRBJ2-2	ASSPLLAGVMAGELF
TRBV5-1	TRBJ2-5	ASSHGQGNQETQY